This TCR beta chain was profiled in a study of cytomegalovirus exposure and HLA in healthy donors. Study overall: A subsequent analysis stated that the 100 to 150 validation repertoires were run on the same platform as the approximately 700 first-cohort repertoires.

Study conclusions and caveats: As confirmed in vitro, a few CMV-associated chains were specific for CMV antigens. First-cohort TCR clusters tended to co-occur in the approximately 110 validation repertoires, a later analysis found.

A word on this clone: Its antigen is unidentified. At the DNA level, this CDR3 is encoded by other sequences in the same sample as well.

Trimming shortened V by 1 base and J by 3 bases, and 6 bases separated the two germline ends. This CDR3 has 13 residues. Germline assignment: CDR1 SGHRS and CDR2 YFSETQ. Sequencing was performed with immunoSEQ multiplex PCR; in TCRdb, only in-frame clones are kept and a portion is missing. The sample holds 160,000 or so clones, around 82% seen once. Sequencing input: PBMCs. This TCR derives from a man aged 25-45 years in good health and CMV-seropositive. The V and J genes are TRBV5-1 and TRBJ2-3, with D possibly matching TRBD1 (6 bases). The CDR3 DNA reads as TGCGCCAGCAGCTTGACAGGGACAGATACGCAGTATTTT. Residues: CASSLTGTDTQYF. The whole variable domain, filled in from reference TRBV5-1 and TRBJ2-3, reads KAGVTQTPRYLIKTRGQQVTLSCSPISGHRSVSWYQQTPGQGLQFLFEYFSETQRNKGNFPGRFSGRQFSNSRSEMNVSTLELGDSALYLCASSLTGTDTQYFGPGTRLTVL.